These 27 T cell receptor beta chains originate from one sample sequenced in a study of OX40 agonist ivuxolimab in advanced cancers. Assay used: immunoSEQ multiplex PCR; TCRdb lists only in-frame clones, some missing. The sample comprises 65,000 to 85,000 clones, about 91% of which are singletons, and 0.5% to 0.6% rests with the top ten. This specimen was CD4+ or CD8+ T cells sorted from blood, taken in a trial of the OX40 agonist ivuxolimab. The receptors derive from an adult with an advanced solid tumor such as melanoma, head and neck, liver or kidney cancer.

This clone was observed a few times. The rearrangement joins TRBV5-1 to TRBJ1-1, with 7 bases fitting TRBD1. From germline, CDR1 is SGHRS and CDR2 YFSETQ. V shed 4 bases, J shed 4 bases, and the junction held 7 bases outside the gene matches. The CDR3 covers 14 residues. The DNA for the CDR3 is TGCGCCAGCAGCATGACAGGGAGAGTCACTGAAGCTTTCTTT. Translated, it gives CASSMTGRVTEAFF. Full variable domain (missing parts from reference TRBV5-1 and TRBJ1-1): KAGVTQTPRYLIKTRGQQVTLSCSPISGHRSVSWYQQTPGQGLQFLFEYFSETQRNKGNFPGRFSGRQFSNSRSEMNVSTLELGDSALYLCASSMTGRVTEAFFGQGTRLTVV.

The rearrangement uses TRBV7-6 and TRBJ1-6, with 7 bases aligning to TRBD1. Looked up from germline, CDR1 is SGHVS and CDR2 is FNYEAQ. Trimming at V came to 5 bases and at J to 7 bases, leaving 5 bases not matched to a gene. CDR3 length: 14 amino acids. The CDR3 is CASSRDRANSPLHF. For the CDR3, the DNA is TGTGCCAGCAGCAGAGACAGGGCAAATTCACCCCTCCACTTT.

This chain uses TRBV10-3 with TRBJ2-5, with 7 bases that match TRBD1. Germline CDR1 is ENHRY and CDR2 is SYGVKD. The junction had 6 bases not matched to a gene; V was cut back by 0 bases and J by 5 bases. There are 15 residues in the CDR3. For the CDR3, the DNA is TGTGCCATCAGTGAGTCACAGGGGATTGGGGAGACCCAGTACTTC. Its translation: CAISESQGIGETQYF.

The V and J genes are TRBV7-9 and TRBJ2-3, with D unclear. The V gene lost 3 bases and the J gene lost 0 bases, with 16 bases spanning the gap. The CDR3 length is 17 residues. Germline lookup yields CDR1 SEHNR and CDR2 FQNEAQ (reference sequence). The CDR3, as DNA: TGTGCCAGCAGCTTTCTCCAACTGGGTCCTAGCACAGATACGCAGTATTTT. Amino acid sequence: CASSFLQLGPSTDTQYF.

This clone was detected once. The genes are TRBV5-1 and TRBJ2-5, with 7 bases that match TRBD1. Germline CDR1 reads SGHRS; CDR2 reads YFSETQ. V was pared by 2 bases and J by 2 bases, with 3 bases of the junction left unmatched. This CDR3 contains 14 residues. The CDR3 DNA reads as TGCGCCAGCAGCTTTGGACAGGTTCAAGAGACCCAGTACTTC. Protein sequence: CASSFGQVQETQYF.

The rearrangement links TRBV5-1 to TRBJ2-5; 13 bases are shared with TRBD2. The germline V gene encodes CDR1 SGHRS and CDR2 YFSETQ. CDR3 length: 17 residues. With 0 bases clipped from V and 1 base from J, the junction kept 3 bases outside the gene matches. The CDR3 loop is CASSLARTSGGQETQYF. In nucleotides, the CDR3 is TGCGCCAGCAGCTTGGCTCGGACTAGCGGGGGCCAAGAGACCCAGTACTTC.

The rearrangement links TRBV19 to TRBJ1-6, with D perhaps matching TRBD1 (5 bases). This CDR3 region has 15 residues. CDR1 is LNHDA and CDR2 is SQIVND in the germline V gene (reference sequence). The germline V and J ends were trimmed by 5 bases and 0 bases, with 8 bases remaining between them. The CDR3 loop is CASSGGSSYNSPLHF. The CDR3, as DNA: TGTGCCAGTAGTGGGGGTAGCTCCTATAATTCACCCCTCCACTTT. Full variable domain (remainder filled in from reference TRBV19 and TRBJ1-6): DGGITQSPKYLFRKEGQNVTLSCEQNLNHDAMYWYRQDPGQGLRLIYYSQIVNDFQKGDIAEGYSVSREKKESFPLTVTSAQKNPTAFYLCASSGGSSYNSPLHFGNGTRLTVT.

J is TRBJ2-5 and V is TRBV10-3; D might be TRBD2 (6 bases). V lost 3 bases and J lost 5, with 7 bases in between. CDR1 and CDR2 from the germline V gene are ENHRY and SYGVKD. The CDR3 consists of 12 residues. The CDR3: CAISDRGETQYF. DNA for the CDR3: TGTGCCATCAGTGATCGGGGGGAGACCCAGTACTTC.

The chain carries TRBV14 and TRBJ2-3; TRBD2 aligns across 8 bases. V lost 0 bases, J lost 4 bases, and 6 bases stayed unmatched. The CDR3 is 16 amino acids. Germline CDR1 reads SGHDN; CDR2 reads FVKESK. The CDR3 DNA sequence: TGTGCCAGCAGCCAAGATCGTGGGCGGGGGGCAGATACGCAGTATTTT. Amino acids: CASSQDRGRGADTQYF.

The rearrangement links TRBV6-5 to TRBJ2-5; TRBD2 agrees at 7 bases. This CDR3 region has 14 residues. Trimming took 6 bases from V and 4 from J; bases not matched to a gene: 8. CDR1 is MNHEY, CDR2 SVGAGI, per germline. In DNA, the CDR3 is TGTGCCAGCAGCTCCGGGGGGAAGGCAGAGACCCAGTACTTC. It specifies CASSSGGKAETQYF.

The table lists this clone with a count of one. This chain links TRBV19 with TRBJ2-4, with TRBD2 matching over 14 bases. Germline V gene data show CDR1 as LNHDA and CDR2 as SQIVND (reference sequence). The CDR3 covers 17 residues. V dropped 4 bases and J dropped 7; count of bases not matched to a gene: 9. CDR3 nucleotide sequence: TGTGCCAGTAGTACGGGACTAGCGGGGGAGGCTTGGAACATTCAGTACTTC. The encoded protein is CASSTGLAGEAWNIQYF. Supplemented by reference TRBV19 and TRBJ2-4, the full variable domain reads DGGITQSPKYLFRKEGQNVTLSCEQNLNHDAMYWYRQDPGQGLRLIYYSQIVNDFQKGDIAEGYSVSREKKESFPLTVTSAQKNPTAFYLCASSTGLAGEAWNIQYFGAGTRLSVL.

The rearrangement joins TRBV18 to TRBJ2-5; D call uncertain. The CDR3 contains 13 residues. V was shortened by 5 bases and J by 3 bases, with 10 bases between the two germline ends. Germline lookup yields CDR1 KGHSH and CDR2 LQKENI. CDR3 sequence: CASSSNQEETQYF. The CDR3 DNA reads TGTGCCAGCTCATCCAATCAGGAAGAGACCCAGTACTTC.

This clone was detected a few times. The chain links TRBV2 to TRBJ2-2; 7 nucleotides align to TRBD1. CDR1 and CDR2 from the germline V gene are SNHLY and FYNNEI. The CDR3 runs 13 residues. V lost 6 bases and J lost 6; bases outside the gene matches: 4. The CDR3: CASRATGAGELFF. CDR3 nucleotides: TGTGCCAGCAGGGCCACAGGGGCCGGGGAGCTGTTTTTT.

There are a few counts of this clone. The J gene is TRBJ1-3, the V gene TRBV2, with D perhaps TRBD1 (5 bases). The V gene's germline CDR1 is SNHLY and CDR2 FYNNEI. Deletions cut 1 base from V and 2 bases from J, with 6 bases between. The CDR3 totals 14 residues. The CDR3 region is CASSEGTPGNTIYF. CDR3 nucleotides: TGTGCCAGCAGTGAAGGGACACCTGGAAACACCATATATTTT.

The V gene is TRBV11-2, the J gene TRBJ2-7, with 9 bases lining up with TRBD2. With V trimmed by 4 bases and J by 7 bases, 14 bases remained unmatched. The CDR3 totals 16 residues. The germline V gene has CDR1 SGHAT and CDR2 FQNNGV. CDR3 in amino acids: CASSSGGRGGLQEQYF. The CDR3 coding sequence is TGTGCCAGCAGCTCCGGGGGGCGGGGGGGCCTTCAAGAGCAGTACTTC.

The V gene is TRBV9, the J gene TRBJ2-2; D not resolved. V lost 4 bases and J 5 bases, leaving 12 bases between the germline ends. This CDR3 is built from 14 residues. The germline V gene encodes CDR1 SGDLS and CDR2 YYNGEE. The CDR3 nucleotides read TGTGCCAGCAGCACCCGATGGGTTACCGGGGAGCTGTTTTTT. Translated: CASSTRWVTGELFF.

V gene TRBV4-2 combines with J gene TRBJ2-5; maybe TRBD2 (7 bases). Trimming pared 1 base from V and 2 bases from J, leaving 17 bases between. The germline V gene has CDR1 LGHNA and CDR2 YNFKEQ. This CDR3 has 17 amino acids. DNA for the CDR3: TGTGCCAGCAGCCAAGGCGGGGGCGGCCTGGGACAAGAGACCCAGTACTTC. It yields the protein CASSQGGGGLGQETQYF.

This chain links TRBV5-1 with TRBJ2-5; TRBD1 agrees at 7 bases. This CDR3 comprises 15 residues. Per germline, CDR1 SGHRS and CDR2 YFSETQ. V was clipped by 3 bases and J by 0 bases; unmatched bases: 5. The CDR3 protein is CASSSSGTDQETQYF. The CDR3 DNA reads as TGCGCCAGCAGCTCCTCCGGGACAGACCAAGAGACCCAGTACTTC.

The chain uses TRBV25-1 and TRBJ2-5, with D tentatively TRBD1 (7 bases). Germline CDR1 and CDR2: MGHDK and SYGVNS. The CDR3 consists of 14 residues. V lost 5 bases, J lost 5 bases, and 15 bases lay in between. In DNA form, the CDR3 reads TGTGCCAGCAGTCAGGGGGGTTTCGGGGAGACCCAGTACTTC. Its translation: CASSQGGFGETQYF.

The rearrangement links TRBV6-1 to TRBJ1-2; 11 bases map to TRBD1. Germline CDR1 and CDR2: MNHNS and SASEGT. The CDR3 is 15 amino acids. Unmatched junction bases numbered 6, after V lost 6 bases and J lost 3 bases. CDR3 coding DNA: TGTGCCAGCAGATTGGACAGGGGGCGCGACTATGGCTACACCTTC. Amino acids: CASRLDRGRDYGYTF.

The rearrangement uses TRBV7-2 and TRBJ1-3, with D uncertain. V was trimmed by 3 bases and J by 0 bases, leaving 6 bases between them. CDR3 length: 14 residues. In germline, CDR1 is SGHTA, CDR2 FQGNSA. In nucleotides, the CDR3 is TGTGCCAGCAGCTTCACCTCCTCTGGAAACACCATATATTTT. Amino acid sequence: CASSFTSSGNTIYF.

This chain links TRBV6-5 with TRBJ2-1, with D possibly matching TRBD2 (6 bases). The CDR3 totals 13 residues. The V end was cut by 6 bases, the J end by 4 bases, with 10 bases between. CDR1 and CDR2 (germline): MNHEY, SVGAGI. The CDR3 here is CASSPRGYNEQFF. The CDR3 DNA is TGTGCCAGCAGCCCCCGGGGGTACAATGAGCAGTTCTTC.

This rearrangement joins TRBV5-1 to TRBJ2-1; 12 bases are a match to TRBD1. The V gene's germline CDR1 is SGHRS and CDR2 YFSETQ. The junction had 6 bases not matched to a gene; V was cut back by 1 base and J by 1 base. There are 18 residues in the CDR3. The CDR3 spells CASSLPGTGGGSYNEQFF. CDR3 nucleotides: TGCGCCAGCAGCTTGCCCGGGACAGGGGGCGGATCCTACAATGAGCAGTTCTTC. The variable domain in full, completed from reference TRBV5-1 and TRBJ2-1, reads KAGVTQTPRYLIKTRGQQVTLSCSPISGHRSVSWYQQTPGQGLQFLFEYFSETQRNKGNFPGRFSGRQFSNSRSEMNVSTLELGDSALYLCASSLPGTGGGSYNEQFFGPGTRLTVL.

This chain joins TRBV5-4 and TRBJ2-7; 8 bases line up with TRBD1. The CDR3 length is 12 residues. Germline V CDR1 and CDR2: SGHNT, YYREEE (reference sequence). V trimming: 4 bases; J trimming: 10 bases; junction bases outside the gene matches: 7. The CDR3 nucleotides read TGTGCCAGCAGCCCAGGGGACAGGCAACAGTACTTC. Translating it yields CASSPGDRQQYF.

This clone was recorded once. The chain employs TRBV19 and TRBJ1-2, with a weak D call TRBD1 (6 bases). Looked up from germline, CDR1 is LNHDA and CDR2 is SQIVND (reference sequence). The CDR3 length is 16 residues. V lost 5 bases, J lost 3 bases, and 19 bases lay in between. The CDR3 protein is CASSSRQGNSDYGYTF. CDR3 nucleotide sequence: TGTGCCAGTAGTTCGCGCCAGGGGAATTCGGACTATGGCTACACCTTC. The full variable domain, its missing parts supplied by reference TRBV19 and TRBJ1-2, is DGGITQSPKYLFRKEGQNVTLSCEQNLNHDAMYWYRQDPGQGLRLIYYSQIVNDFQKGDIAEGYSVSREKKESFPLTVTSAQKNPTAFYLCASSSRQGNSDYGYTFGSGTRLTVV.

The chain carries TRBV21-1 and TRBJ1-1; no check of the table's D call, TRBD1, against the DNA was made. TRBV21-1 is a listed pseudogene. This CDR3 spans 15 amino acids. The CDR3 bases are TGTGCCAGCAGCAAGGAGGACAGGGTGAACACTGAAGCTTTCTTT. Translating gives CASSKEDRVNTEAFF.

The chain links TRBV28 to TRBJ1-5, with D maybe TRBD1 (5 bases). The CDR3 runs 13 residues. Per the germline V gene, CDR1 is MDHEN and CDR2 is SYDVKM. Trimming cost V 5 bases and J 7 bases, with 12 bases left between them. CDR3 loop: CASSGQLEQPQHF. DNA of the CDR3: TGTGCCAGCAGTGGACAATTAGAACAGCCCCAGCATTTT.